What follows are 29 T cell receptor beta chains derived from one specimen sequenced in a study of blood T cell repertoires in COVID-19. Sequenced by immunoSEQ multiplex PCR; TCRdb stores in-frame clones only, minus some. The sample carries about 270,000 clones, 80% to 90% recorded once. Sequencing used PBMCs or T cells enriched from blood (not recorded which). The receptor source for this set is a woman between 18 and 30 years old who had recovered from COVID-19.

The chain uses TRBV5-6 and TRBJ2-1; D is undetermined. The CDR3 is made up of 16 amino acids. Per germline, CDR1 SGHDT and CDR2 YYEEEE. Deletions cut 0 bases from V and 7 bases from J, with 17 bases between. The DNA of the CDR3 is TGTGCCAGCAGCTTGGAGGAGATGTGGGTTATGAATGAGCAGTTCTTC. Translated: CASSLEEMWVMNEQFF.

The rearrangement uses TRBV19 and TRBJ1-6; D gene ambiguous. Germline CDR1 is LNHDA and CDR2 is SQIVND (reference sequence). Trimming removed 7 bases from V and 8 bases from J, with 15 bases in between. This CDR3 has 14 amino acids. The CDR3 sequence: CASTPPGSYSPLHF. CDR3 nucleotides: TGTGCCAGTACCCCCCCGGGATCTTATTCACCCCTCCACTTT.

The chain joins TRBV2 to TRBJ1-4; a weak D match, TRBD1 (5 bases). Germline V lookup: CDR1 SNHLY, CDR2 FYNNEI. V was cut by 1 base and J by 0 bases, with 9 bases left in between. The CDR3 has 16 residues. CDR3 protein: CASSEGTTATNEKLFF. In DNA, the CDR3 is TGTGCCAGCAGTGAAGGGACGACAGCAACTAATGAAAAACTGTTTTTT.

The V call is TRBV28, the J call TRBJ1-5; D not resolved. The CDR3 totals 14 residues. Trimming took 8 bases from V and 6 from J, leaving 17 bases between them. CDR1 MDHEN and CDR2 SYDVKM come from the germline V gene. The CDR3 spells CASGLDGELQPQHF. The DNA of the CDR3 is TGTGCCAGCGGCCTAGATGGGGAGCTTCAGCCCCAGCATTTT.

The gene calls are TRBV10-3 and TRBJ1-5, with 10 bases that match TRBD1. After removal of 11 bases from V and 9 bases from J, the junction contained 7 bases not matched to a gene. The CDR3 is 12 residues long. CDR1 is ENHRY and CDR2 is SYGVKD in the germline V gene. The CDR3, as DNA: TGTGCCTCCAGAGGACAGGGGGGGCCCCAGCATTTT. Translation gives CASRGQGGPQHF.

This clone appeared once. The rearrangement links TRBV11-3 to TRBJ1-5, with D tentatively TRBD1 (5 bases). CDR3 length equals 17 residues. In germline, CDR1 is SGHNT, CDR2 YENEEA. Trimming took off 5 bases at V and 3 bases at J, with 20 bases between the two ends. CDR3 region: CASSHTPGTVNNQPQHF. CDR3 in DNA: TGTGCCAGCAGCCACACCCCCGGGACTGTGAACAATCAGCCCCAGCATTTT.

This chain joins TRBV19 and TRBJ1-4; weak D call: TRBD1 (5 bases). Germline V lookup: CDR1 LNHDA, CDR2 SQIVND (reference sequence). CDR3 length: 14 amino acids. Trimming shortened V by 7 bases and J by 3 bases, and 12 bases separated the two germline ends. CDR3 sequence (DNA): TGTGCCAGTACCCGTGCCAGGGCTAATGAAAAACTGTTTTTT. Translated, it gives CASTRARANEKLFF.

The chain couples TRBV5-1 to TRBJ2-3, with 8 positions matching TRBD2. With V trimmed by 2 bases and J by 1 base, 15 bases remained unmatched. This CDR3 has 19 amino acids. Germline loops: CDR1 SGHRS, CDR2 YFSETQ. In DNA, the CDR3 is TGCGCCAGCAGCTTTTTGGGGCAGTTGGCGGGGGGCGGCACAGATACGCAGTATTTT. Its protein product is CASSFLGQLAGGGTDTQYF.

The chain combines TRBV6-5 with TRBJ1-2; D is ambiguous. Per germline, CDR1 MNHEY and CDR2 SVGAGI. The CDR3 has 12 amino acids. Trimming took off 6 bases at V and 3 bases at J, with 8 bases between the two ends. CDR3 in DNA: TGTGCCAGCAGAGAGGGCTACTATGGCTACACCTTC. Protein product: CASREGYYGYTF.

This clone was recorded at least ten times. This chain uses TRBV6-4 with TRBJ2-3; TRBD2 matches 9 bases. Germline V gene data show CDR1 as MRHNA and CDR2 as SNTAGT. The junction had 2 bases not matched to a gene; V was cut back by 4 bases and J by 3 bases. CDR3 length: 14 amino acids. CDR3 DNA: TGTGCCAGCAGTGTGGCGGGGGGGACAGATACGCAGTATTTT. Amino acid sequence: CASSVAGGTDTQYF.

The J gene is TRBJ2-2, the V gene TRBV9, with 7 bases fitting TRBD1. CDR1 and CDR2 from the germline V gene are SGDLS and YYNGEE. This CDR3 region has 15 residues. V trimming: 6 bases; J trimming: 0 bases; junction bases outside the gene matches: 5. The CDR3 region is CASTAGTANTGELFF. The CDR3 DNA is TGTGCCAGCACCGCCGGGACAGCGAACACCGGGGAGCTGTTTTTT.

This chain links TRBV5-4 with TRBJ1-2, with TRBD1 identical over 10 bases. The CDR3 has 12 residues. With V trimmed by 10 bases and J by 6 bases, 6 bases remained unmatched. The germline gives CDR1 SGHNT, CDR2 YYREEE (reference sequence). DNA for the CDR3: TGTGCCGGGGGACAGGGGATTCATGGCTACACCTTC. This sequence encodes CAGGQGIHGYTF.

This clone appeared a single time. The rearrangement links TRBV9 to TRBJ1-2; D remains ambiguous. The germline CDR1 and CDR2 sequences are SGDLS and YYNGEE. V lost 0 bases, J lost 0 bases, and 9 bases lay in between. This CDR3 contains 15 residues. CDR3 in DNA: TGTGCCAGCAGCGTAGGAGTGCAACCTAACTATGGCTACACCTTC. Residues: CASSVGVQPNYGYTF.

The chain joins TRBV6-5 to TRBJ2-3, with D uncertain. Germline-derived CDR1 and CDR2 are MNHEY and SVGAGI. This CDR3 region has 13 residues. V was pared by 10 bases and J by 4 bases, with 15 bases between. CDR3: CATFEKRSDTQYF. The CDR3 DNA follows: TGTGCCACCTTCGAGAAACGGTCAGATACGCAGTATTTT.

This clone was seen a single time. The rearrangement uses TRBV9 and TRBJ1-1, with a possible D match to TRBD1 (5 bases). CDR1 SGDLS and CDR2 YYNGEE come from the germline V gene. V dropped 0 bases and J dropped 8 bases, with 17 bases sitting between them. CDR3 length equals 15 residues. The CDR3 DNA reads as TGTGCCAGCAGCGTAGATGGCTTCGCAGGGCAGGAAGCTTTCTTT. It yields the protein CASSVDGFAGQEAFF.

This clone was picked up one time. The CDR3, as DNA: TGCGCCAGCAGTGAATCGGACGGGAGCCAAGAGACCCAGTACTTC. Residues: CASSESDGSQETQYF. The rearrangement links TRBV10-2 to TRBJ2-5, with D tentatively TRBD2 (6 bases). V was shortened by 3 bases and J by 1 base, with 12 bases between the two germline ends. Germline values: CDR1 WSHSY, CDR2 SAAADI. The CDR3 totals 15 residues.

V usage is TRBV18 and J usage is TRBJ1-2, with 9 bases aligning to TRBD1. V trimming: 5 bases; J trimming: 9 bases; junction bases outside the gene matches: 10. This CDR3 has 14 amino acids. Germline V gives CDR1 KGHSH, CDR2 LQKENI. The CDR3 loop reads CASSSGTGPHRYTF. CDR3 nucleotide sequence: TGTGCCAGCTCATCCGGGACAGGGCCCCATCGCTACACCTTC.

The rearrangement joins TRBV19 to TRBJ1-1; 7 bases are shared with TRBD1. V gave up 2 bases and J gave up 1 base; unmatched junction bases: 1. The CDR3 is made up of 14 amino acids. Germline-derived CDR1 and CDR2 are LNHDA and SQIVND (reference sequence). DNA of the CDR3: TGTGCCAGTAGTATATACAGGGGGAACACTGAAGCTTTCTTT. It codes for CASSIYRGNTEAFF.

The rearrangement joins TRBV5-1 to TRBJ1-1, with TRBD1 identical over 7 bases. Losses at the gene ends were 4 bases for V and 4 bases for J; bases not matched to a gene: 10. CDR1 and CDR2 from the germline V gene are SGHRS and YFSETQ. The CDR3 is 15 amino acids. The CDR3 sequence: CASSKGASVGTEAFF. The CDR3 nucleotides are TGCGCCAGCAGCAAGGGGGCGTCTGTGGGCACTGAAGCTTTCTTT. The complete variable domain, with remaining parts taken from reference TRBV5-1 and TRBJ1-1, reads KAGVTQTPRYLIKTRGQQVTLSCSPISGHRSVSWYQQTPGQGLQFLFEYFSETQRNKGNFPGRFSGRQFSNSRSEMNVSTLELGDSALYLCASSKGASVGTEAFFGQGTRLTVV.

The V call is TRBV11-1, the J call TRBJ1-6; 7 bases map to TRBD1. The CDR3 extends over 14 amino acids. The germline gives CDR1 SGHAT, CDR2 FQDESV (reference sequence). V shed 1 base, J shed 7 bases, and the junction held 1 base outside the gene matches. The CDR3 DNA follows: TGTGCCAGCAGCTTAGTACAGGGGAATTCACCCCTCCACTTT. This encodes CASSLVQGNSPLHF.

V gene TRBV28 combines with J gene TRBJ1-4, with a tentative D call TRBD1 (5 bases). CDR3 length: 14 residues. Germline CDR1 and CDR2: MDHEN and SYDVKM. The germline V and J ends were trimmed by 2 bases and 8 bases, with 12 bases remaining between them. The CDR3 nucleotides are TGTGCCAGCAGTTTAGGGGGGGGGAGAGAAAAACTGTTTTTT. Translated, it gives CASSLGGGREKLFF.

V is TRBV12-3 or TRBV12-4 and J is TRBJ1-2; D might be TRBD1 (5 bases). V was trimmed by 3 bases and J by 9 bases, leaving 14 bases between them. The CDR3 sequence is 13 residues long. CDR3 in DNA: TGTGCCAGCAGTTTTGCGGGAGGGGCGAGCTACACCTTC. Encoded protein: CASSFAGGASYTF.

The V call is TRBV12-3 or TRBV12-4, the J call TRBJ2-1; 9 bases line up with TRBD1. The trim removed 5 bases at V and 9 bases at J, leaving 5 bases unmatched. This CDR3 comprises 13 residues. The CDR3 here is CASSLQGASEQFF. In DNA, the CDR3 is TGTGCCAGCAGTCTACAGGGGGCCAGTGAGCAGTTCTTC.

The rearrangement links TRBV5-1 to TRBJ2-1; 7 nucleotides agree with TRBD2. The CDR3 is 15 amino acids. The junction had 7 bases not matched to a gene; V was cut back by 0 bases and J by 7 bases. Germline V CDR1 and CDR2: SGHRS, YFSETQ. Written as DNA, the CDR3 is TGCGCCAGCAGCTTGGGGGCGGGGGAGGCGAATGAGCAGTTCTTC. It encodes CASSLGAGEANEQFF. The full variable domain, with the rest looked up from reference TRBV5-1 and TRBJ2-1, is KAGVTQTPRYLIKTRGQQVTLSCSPISGHRSVSWYQQTPGQGLQFLFEYFSETQRNKGNFPGRFSGRQFSNSRSEMNVSTLELGDSALYLCASSLGAGEANEQFFGPGTRLTVL.

The V call is TRBV27, the J call TRBJ2-3, with 9 positions matching TRBD2. Trimming removed 3 bases from V and 0 bases from J; junction bases left unmatched: 7. Per germline, CDR1 MNHEY and CDR2 SMNVEV (reference sequence). This CDR3 has 17 residues. The CDR3 DNA reads as TGTGCCAGCAGTTTTGCCCAGCGGGGGGTGAGCACAGATACGCAGTATTTT. Protein sequence: CASSFAQRGVSTDTQYF.

The chain couples TRBV29-1 to TRBJ1-2; no clear D. Looked up from germline, CDR1 is SQVTM and CDR2 is ANQGSEA. This CDR3 comprises 11 residues. Trimming left V 6 bases short and J 3 bases short, with 8 bases between. The CDR3 DNA follows: TGCAGCGTCCGGGAGGACTATGGCTACACCTTC. Translation gives CSVREDYGYTF.

V and J are TRBV12-3 or TRBV12-4 and TRBJ1-4; D is unclear. V shed 2 bases and J shed 5 bases, with 6 bases lying between them. This CDR3 contains 13 residues. CDR3 sequence reads: CASSLRSNEKLFF. The DNA of the CDR3 is TGTGCCAGCAGTTTAAGAAGCAATGAAAAACTGTTTTTT.

This chain links TRBV2 with TRBJ2-1; 8 bases map to TRBD1. Germline V lookup: CDR1 SNHLY, CDR2 FYNNEI. The trim removed 1 base at V and 7 bases at J, leaving 3 bases unmatched. The CDR3 has 14 residues. DNA of the CDR3: TGTGCCAGCAGTGAAGAAAGGACAGGGAATGAGCAGTTCTTC. As protein: CASSEERTGNEQFF.

The chain couples TRBV6-5 to TRBJ1-1; tentatively, D is TRBD1 (5 bases). The CDR3 extends over 11 amino acids. V gave up 5 bases and J gave up 7 bases, with 8 bases separating them. Germline V CDR1 and CDR2: MNHEY, SVGAGI. The CDR3 here is CASSQGGEAFF. The CDR3 DNA follows: TGTGCCAGCAGTCAGGGTGGTGAAGCTTTCTTT.